Following are 24 T cell receptor beta chains from one sample sequenced in a study of T cell repertoires in cytomegalovirus infection. TCRdb passed the reads through MiXCR, listing each CDR3 protein once. The sample includes over 90,000 distinct CDR3 sequences, approximately 15% seen only once; the top ten take 8%. Sequenced material: PBMCs. The source of these receptors is a human donor in good health (CMV status not recorded). Some clones in this sample may be carry-over from other donors' samples.

Worth noting for this clonotype: A much larger clone differs from this one at a single base, so this may be a read error. The J gene is TRBJ1-2, the V gene TRBV20-1; D remains unclear. The CDR3 is made up of 10 amino acids. Germline CDR1 is DFQATT and CDR2 is SNEGSKA (reference sequence). This chain's CDR3 is CSAWAQGYSF. CDR3 coding DNA: TGCAGTGCCTGGGCGCAAGGCTACTCCTTC.

The chain uses TRBV9 and TRBJ2-3; D is perhaps TRBD1 (6 bases). Trimming removed 0 bases at V and 4 bases at J, with 18 bases between. The germline V gene has CDR1 SGDLS and CDR2 YYNGEE. This CDR3 region has 17 residues. The CDR3 region is CASSVGLRGSPADTQYF. The CDR3 DNA sequence: TGTGCCAGCAGCGTAGGGCTCAGGGGTTCCCCCGCAGATACGCAGTATTTT.

This clonotype has a count of ten or more. This chain uses TRBV6-6 with TRBJ1-6, with TRBD1 identical over 9 bases. Unmatched junction bases numbered 13, after V lost 7 bases and J lost 12 bases. Germline CDR1 reads MNHNY; CDR2 reads SVGAGI (reference sequence). CDR3 length: 15 residues. CDR3 sequence: CASNYNPGQGRPLHF. DNA of the CDR3: TGTGCCAGCAACTACAATCCGGGACAGGGACGACCCCTCCACTTT.

The chain uses TRBV2 and TRBJ2-2; TRBD2 matches 11 bases. Germline trimming cut 4 bases from V and 7 bases from J; bases unmatched to any gene: 5. Germline CDR1 reads SNHLY; CDR2 reads FYNNEI. This CDR3 contains 15 residues. The CDR3 spells CASSVSGGAFGELFF. CDR3 DNA sequence: TGTGCCAGCAGTGTTAGCGGGGGGGCTTTCGGGGAGCTGTTTTTT.

This clonotype came up many times. The V and J genes are TRBV6-2 or TRBV6-3 and TRBJ2-1; no firm D call. This CDR3 comprises 16 residues. Trimming removed 2 bases from V and 0 bases from J, with 11 bases in between. Germline loops: CDR1 MNHEY, CDR2 SVGEGT. The CDR3 bases are TGTGCCAGCAGTTACCCTCGATTTAGCTCCTACAATGAGCAGTTCTTC. Protein: CASSYPRFSSYNEQFF.

The chain uses TRBV30 and TRBJ1-3, with 7 bases fitting TRBD1. Trimming removed 1 base from V and 4 bases from J; junction bases left unmatched: 10. Germline V CDR1 and CDR2: GTSNPN, SVGIG (reference sequence). The CDR3 is made up of 16 amino acids. The CDR3 spells CAWSARQGVGGNTIYF. The CDR3 DNA is TGTGCCTGGAGTGCTCGACAGGGTGTAGGAGGAAACACCATATATTTT.

V is TRBV18 and J is TRBJ1-5; D may be TRBD1 (5 bases). The CDR3 is made up of 13 amino acids. Germline CDR1 is KGHSH and CDR2 is LQKENI. With 3 bases removed from V and 7 bases from J, the gap between germline ends came to 10 bases. CDR3 loop: CASSPLRGQPQHF. CDR3 DNA sequence: TGTGCCAGCTCACCCCTCCGGGGGCAGCCCCAGCATTTT.

This clonotype was detected many times. V is TRBV2 and J is TRBJ2-7; D uncertain. The germline CDR1 and CDR2 sequences are SNHLY and FYNNEI. V lost 2 bases and J lost 5, with 10 bases in between. The CDR3 loop spans 13 amino acids. The CDR3 protein is CASSETTVHEQYF. DNA of the CDR3: TGTGCCAGCAGTGAAACAACGGTGCACGAGCAGTACTTC.

This clonotype was seen at least ten times. This rearrangement joins TRBV7-2 to TRBJ1-2; tentative D call: TRBD1 (6 bases). Germline V gives CDR1 SGHTA, CDR2 FQGNSA. This CDR3 comprises 15 residues. V was trimmed by 5 bases and J by 1 base, leaving 14 bases between them. DNA of the CDR3: TGTGCCAGCAGCCCGGGGGCGCAGATTAACTATGGCTACACCTTC. This encodes CASSPGAQINYGYTF.

This clonotype has more than one count but fewer than ten. The rearrangement joins TRBV6-2 or TRBV6-3 to TRBJ2-3, with 9 positions matching TRBD2. This CDR3 is built from 14 residues. The J segment lost 1 base and the V segment lost 7 bases, leaving 3 bases of the junction unmatched. Germline-derived CDR1 and CDR2 are MNHEY and SVGEGT. The CDR3 protein is CASMKRGGTDTQYF. In DNA form, the CDR3 reads TGTGCCAGCATGAAGCGGGGGGGCACAGATACGCAGTATTTT.

In nucleotides, the CDR3 is TGTGCCAGCAAGGGAAGCAGATACAATCAGCCCCAGCATTTT. Amino acid sequence: CASKGSRYNQPQHF. This rearrangement joins TRBV28 to TRBJ1-5; D remains unclear. The CDR3 runs to 14 residues. CDR1 is MDHEN and CDR2 is SYDVKM in the germline V gene. V was shortened by 7 bases and J by 3 bases, with 13 bases between the two germline ends.

CDR3 DNA sequence: TGCGCCAGCAGCTATAACCCACCGGGACAGGGCAACAATGAGCAGTTCTTC. Translation: CASSYNPPGQGNNEQFF. V is TRBV5-1 and J is TRBJ2-1; 9 nucleotides line up with TRBD1. Germline V gives CDR1 SGHRS, CDR2 YFSETQ. Germline trimming cut 3 bases from V and 5 bases from J; bases unmatched to any gene: 12. The CDR3 is 17 amino acids.

In this sample, this clonotype turned up a few times. CDR3 DNA: TGCGCCAGCAGCAACCCGACAGGACGAAACACTGAAGCTTTCTTT. Encoded protein: CASSNPTGRNTEAFF. V is TRBV4-1 and J is TRBJ1-1; D is possibly TRBD1 (6 bases). Per germline, CDR1 MGHRA and CDR2 YSYEKL. Trimming took 5 bases from V and 2 from J, leaving 15 bases between them. This CDR3 contains 15 residues.

In its sample, this clonotype was seen many times. The CDR3 sequence is CASSSVNYEQYF. In DNA, the CDR3 is TGTGCCAGCAGCTCAGTCAACTACGAGCAGTACTTC. The V gene is TRBV7-8, the J gene TRBJ2-7; D unresolved. Germline values: CDR1 SGHVS, CDR2 FQNEAQ. Trimming removed 4 bases from V and 3 bases from J, with 7 bases in between. This CDR3 is built from 12 residues.

This clonotype was observed a handful of times. The V call is TRBV28, the J call TRBJ1-5; TRBD1 matches 8 bases. The CDR3 contains 15 residues. Unmatched junction bases numbered 7, after V lost 5 bases and J lost 4 bases. Germline V gene lookup returns CDR1 MDHEN and CDR2 SYDVKM. CDR3 coding DNA: TGTGCCAGCAGTCCCCAGGGGGCGTCAAATCAGCCCCAGCATTTT. This translates into CASSPQGASNQPQHF. The full variable domain, completed using reference TRBV28 and TRBJ1-5, is DVKVTQSSRYLVKRTGEKVFLECVQDMDHENMFWYRQDPGLGLRLIYFSYDVKMKEKGDIPEGYSVSREKKERFSLILESASTNQTSMYLCASSPQGASNQPQHFGDGTRLSIL.

This clonotype was detected only a few times. The CDR3 spells CASSERAGRNGYTF. Here the CDR3 DNA reads TGTGCCAGCAGTGAAAGGGCAGGGCGGAATGGCTACACCTTC. This chain connects TRBV2 to TRBJ1-2, with D perhaps TRBD1 (5 bases). The CDR3 consists of 14 residues. Germline CDR1 and CDR2: SNHLY and FYNNEI. Trimming took 2 bases from V and 6 from J, leaving 13 bases between them.

This sequence joins TRBV29-1 and TRBJ2-3; TRBD2 aligns across 7 bases. The trim removed 5 bases at V and 0 bases at J, leaving 2 bases unmatched. The CDR3 length is 13 residues. Germline CDR1 and CDR2: SQVTM and ANQGSEA. In DNA form, the CDR3 reads TGCAGCGTTTCAGCGGGGAGCACAGATACGCAGTATTTT. Translating it yields CSVSAGSTDTQYF.

This clonotype turned up a few times. V is TRBV2 and J is TRBJ2-2; possible D gene TRBD1, 6 bases. Germline V gene sequence: CDR1 SNHLY, CDR2 FYNNEI. Trimming pared 2 bases from V and 0 bases from J, leaving 16 bases between. This CDR3 contains 18 residues. The CDR3 loop reads CASSEYGQLLSNTGELFF. The CDR3 DNA is TGTGCCAGCAGTGAATACGGACAGCTTTTATCGAACACCGGGGAGCTGTTTTTT.

Only a few counts were recorded for this clonotype. The genes are TRBV6-1 and TRBJ1-5, with no clear D. CDR3 length: 13 amino acids. The V end lost 6 bases, the J end lost 6 bases, and 12 bases lay between the germline ends. Germline loops: CDR1 MNHNS, CDR2 SASEGT. CDR3 sequence reads: CASSAAFAQPQHF. CDR3 coding DNA: TGTGCCAGCAGCGCGGCATTCGCTCAGCCCCAGCATTTT.

The chain links TRBV20-1 to TRBJ2-5; 7 bases are shared with TRBD2. V dropped 7 bases and J dropped 2; count of bases not matched to a gene: 7. Germline values: CDR1 DFQATT, CDR2 SNEGSKA (reference sequence). The CDR3 runs 13 residues. The CDR3 loop is CSVSGAIQETQYF. The CDR3 nucleotides read TGCAGTGTAAGCGGGGCGATACAAGAGACCCAGTACTTC.

The chain has TRBV2 and TRBJ1-4; D perhaps matches TRBD1 (5 bases). V was pared by 3 bases and J by 5 bases, with 16 bases between. The CDR3 sequence is 16 residues long. The germline V gene has CDR1 SNHLY and CDR2 FYNNEI. The CDR3 spells CASSDPYRTRNEKLFF. In DNA, the CDR3 is TGTGCCAGCAGTGATCCCTACAGGACCCGGAATGAAAAACTGTTTTTT.

There are many counts of this clonotype. The chain couples TRBV7-2 to TRBJ1-1, with 7 bases matching TRBD1. This CDR3 has 15 residues. The germline CDR1 and CDR2 sequences are SGHTA and FQGNSA. The V gene end was trimmed by 4 bases and the J gene end by 4 bases; junction bases not matched to a gene: 9. The CDR3 loop reads CASSSRDRVGTEAFF. CDR3 sequence (DNA): TGTGCCAGCAGCTCCCGGGACAGAGTAGGCACTGAAGCTTTCTTT.

This clonotype was seen ten or more times. The chain carries TRBV7-2 and TRBJ1-1, with TRBD1 identical over 7 bases. The CDR3 is made up of 16 amino acids. Germline V gene data show CDR1 as SGHTA and CDR2 as FQGNSA. V shed 5 bases, J shed 1 base, and the junction held 10 bases outside the gene matches. CDR3: CASSLRQGGANTEAFF. CDR3 bases: TGTGCCAGCAGCCTCCGACAGGGAGGGGCGAACACTGAAGCTTTCTTT. The entire variable domain, with the rest obtained from reference TRBV7-2 and TRBJ1-1, is as follows: GAGVSQSPSNKVTEKGKDVELRCDPISGHTALYWYRQSLGQGLEFLIYFQGNSAPDKSGLPSDRFSAERTGGSVSTLTIQRTQQEDSAVYLCASSLRQGGANTEAFFGQGTRLTVV.

This clonotype has ten or more counts. The rearrangement links TRBV28 to TRBJ2-5, with 7 bases identical to TRBD2. CDR1 and CDR2 from the germline V gene are MDHEN and SYDVKM. V gave up 8 bases and J gave up 5 bases; unmatched junction bases: 11. This CDR3 comprises 14 residues. For the CDR3, the DNA is TGTGCCAGCTCAGCTTACCTGGGGGGGGAGACCCAGTACTTC. Encoded protein: CASSAYLGGETQYF. Full variable domain (rest looked up from reference TRBV28 and TRBJ2-5): DVKVTQSSRYLVKRTGEKVFLECVQDMDHENMFWYRQDPGLGLRLIYFSYDVKMKEKGDIPEGYSVSREKKERFSLILESASTNQTSMYLCASSAYLGGETQYFGPGTRLLVL.